This T cell receptor (beta chain) was found in a study of blood T cell repertoires in COVID-19. Overall study context: COVID-19 samples from acute and convalescent phases originated in the United States, Italy and Spain. The analysed material was cDNA or gDNA that came from T cells, B-cell-depleted T cells, or PBMCs.

The V segment lost 3 bases and the J segment 2 bases; nucleotides outside the gene matches: 12. In germline, CDR1 is MDHEN, CDR2 SYDVKM. This CDR3 is 17 amino acids long. As processed by the authors: Amplified reference gene primers provided the basis for estimating nucleated cell counts. Only in-frame clones appear in the TCRdb table, and some are missing; sequencing was by immunoSEQ multiplex PCR. That table is the source of V, J and clone size, and D and trimming were worked out from the DNA. Among around 64,000 clones listed, roughly 84% were seen once. The TCR comes from a woman aged 18 to 35 with acute or convalescent COVID-19. The sequencing input was peripheral blood. The chain joins TRBV28 to TRBJ1-1; TRBD1 matches at 7 bases. The CDR3 sequence is CASSFTGSKGANTEAFF. The CDR3 nucleotides read TGTGCCAGCAGTTTTACAGGGTCGAAGGGGGCTAACACTGAAGCTTTCTTT.